Following are 29 T cell receptor beta chains from one sample sequenced in a study of blood T cell repertoires in COVID-19. Some clones are missing from TCRdb's copy, which holds only in-frame ones; the method was immunoSEQ multiplex PCR. The repertoire holds 110,000 to 150,000 clones, with 65% to 90% as singletons. Sequencing was done on a sample of peripheral blood. The source of these receptors is a man in his forties or fifties with acute or convalescent COVID-19.

The chain combines TRBV10-3 with TRBJ2-1, with TRBD1 matching 8 bases. The junction had 11 bases not matched to a gene; V was cut back by 7 bases and J by 9 bases. The CDR3 is made up of 14 amino acids. Germline V gives CDR1 ENHRY, CDR2 SYGVKD. The CDR3 here is CAITTGQGTLEQFF. The CDR3 bases are TGTGCCATCACGACAGGACAGGGAACGCTTGAGCAGTTCTTC.

The chain uses TRBV19 and TRBJ1-5; D is unresolved. Per germline, CDR1 LNHDA and CDR2 SQIVND (reference sequence). The CDR3 has 12 amino acids. Between the trimmed V and J ends, which lost 4 bases and 6 bases, there was a span of 7 bases. This CDR3 reads CASSTLSQPQHF. CDR3 nucleotides: TGTGCCAGTAGTACTTTGAGTCAGCCCCAGCATTTT. Full variable domain (missing parts from reference TRBV19 and TRBJ1-5): DGGITQSPKYLFRKEGQNVTLSCEQNLNHDAMYWYRQDPGQGLRLIYYSQIVNDFQKGDIAEGYSVSREKKESFPLTVTSAQKNPTAFYLCASSTLSQPQHFGDGTRLSIL.

V usage is TRBV6-5 and J usage is TRBJ2-7, with 7 bases aligning to TRBD1. The germline gives CDR1 MNHEY, CDR2 SVGAGI. The CDR3 spans 14 residues. V lost 10 bases to trimming and J lost 3 bases; unmatched junction nucleotides: 12. The CDR3 spells CATKPTGPLYEQYF. In nucleotides, the CDR3 is TGTGCCACAAAGCCGACAGGGCCGCTCTACGAGCAGTACTTC.

This chain uses TRBV7-9 with TRBJ1-2, with D unresolved. The germline V gene has CDR1 SEHNR and CDR2 FQNEAQ (reference sequence). There are 16 residues in the CDR3. Trimming pared 3 bases from V and 4 bases from J, leaving 18 bases between. CDR3 in DNA: TGTGCCAGCAGCTTCCGGGGAGGTTCTTCTTCCTATGGCTACACCTTC. Amino acids: CASSFRGGSSSYGYTF. Variable domain in full (rest from reference TRBV7-9 and TRBJ1-2): DTGVSQNPRHKITKRGQNVTFRCDPISEHNRLYWYRQTLGQGPEFLTYFQNEAQLEKSRLLSDRFSAERPKGSFSTLEIQRTEQGDSAMYLCASSFRGGSSSYGYTFGSGTRLTVV.

The chain recombines TRBV2 with TRBJ2-3; the match to TRBD2 covers 7 bases. The CDR3 is made up of 15 amino acids. J was trimmed by 4 bases and V by 3 bases; bases with no gene match: 7. Germline CDR1 reads SNHLY; CDR2 reads FYNNEI. CDR3 in amino acids: CASSDGRVRPDTQYF. The DNA for the CDR3 is TGTGCCAGCAGTGATGGGAGGGTTCGTCCAGATACGCAGTATTTT.

This clone was found once. The rearrangement joins TRBV19 to TRBJ1-1, with D possibly being TRBD1 (5 bases). Germline CDR1 is LNHDA and CDR2 is SQIVND (reference sequence). Deletions cut 7 bases from V and 1 base from J, with 10 bases between. CDR3 size: 13 residues. CDR3 loop: CASKNGQNTEAFF. The CDR3 DNA follows: TGTGCCAGTAAGAACGGACAGAACACTGAAGCTTTCTTT.

V gene TRBV14 combines with J gene TRBJ2-2; D gene unclear. This CDR3 is 13 amino acids long. V was trimmed by 6 bases and J by 1 base, leaving 6 bases between them. Per the germline V gene, CDR1 is SGHDN and CDR2 is FVKESK. The CDR3 here is CASSPVNTGELFF. The CDR3 DNA is TGTGCCAGCAGTCCAGTGAACACCGGGGAGCTGTTTTTT.

The gene calls are TRBV5-1 and TRBJ1-1; TRBD1 is a possible D gene (6 bases). CDR1 SGHRS and CDR2 YFSETQ come from the germline V gene. The germline V and J ends were trimmed by 2 bases and 3 bases, with 8 bases remaining between them. The CDR3 has 13 amino acids. The CDR3 bases are TGCGCCAGCAGCTTACAGGGAGACACTGAAGCTTTCTTT. Translating it yields CASSLQGDTEAFF.

This chain joins TRBV3-1 (or the pseudogene TRBV3-2) and TRBJ2-5, with 9 nucleotides matching TRBD2. This CDR3 comprises 19 residues. Germline V lookup: CDR1 LGHDT, CDR2 YNNKEL (reference sequence). Trimming removed 1 base from V and 3 bases from J; junction bases left unmatched: 15. In nucleotides, the CDR3 is TGTGCCAGCAGCCAAGTGCTAGCGGGAACCTATGGCGAAAAAGAGACCCAGTACTTC. Encoded protein: CASSQVLAGTYGEKETQYF.

J is TRBJ2-3 and V is TRBV28, with 7 bases fitting TRBD1. J was trimmed by 4 bases and V by 5 bases; bases with no gene match: 12. The CDR3 consists of 16 residues. The germline gives CDR1 MDHEN, CDR2 SYDVKM. Written as DNA, the CDR3 is TGTGCCAGCAGTCTGGGACAGCCAATATCCTCAGATACGCAGTATTTT. It yields the protein CASSLGQPISSDTQYF.

This chain uses TRBV15 with TRBJ1-4, with 7 bases fitting TRBD1. The length of the CDR3 is 17 residues. Trimming removed 3 bases from V and 0 bases from J; junction bases left unmatched: 7. Germline V gives CDR1 LNHNV, CDR2 YYDKDF (reference sequence). CDR3 DNA sequence: TGTGCCACCAGCAGGTTCGGGGACAGTACAACTAATGAAAAACTGTTTTTT. It yields the protein CATSRFGDSTTNEKLFF.

The gene calls are TRBV7-3 and TRBJ2-1; tentatively, D is TRBD1 (6 bases). V lost 5 bases and J 4 bases, leaving 9 bases between the germline ends. The CDR3 has 13 residues. Germline V gene lookup returns CDR1 SGHTA and CDR2 FQGTGA. In DNA, the CDR3 is TGTGCCAGCAGCCCAGGACAGTACAATGAGCAGTTCTTC. Amino acids: CASSPGQYNEQFF.

The chain is built from TRBV3-1 (or the pseudogene TRBV3-2) and TRBJ1-1; the match to TRBD1 covers 8 bases. The J segment lost 5 bases and the V segment lost 8 bases, leaving 7 bases of the junction unmatched. Germline V lookup: CDR1 LGHDT, CDR2 YNNKEL (reference sequence). This CDR3 spans 13 amino acids. CDR3 DNA sequence: TGTGCCAGCGACCACAGGGGGAGAACTGAAGCTTTCTTT. Amino acid sequence: CASDHRGRTEAFF.

This clone was counted between two and nine times. This sequence joins TRBV7-9 and TRBJ1-3; D is possibly TRBD1 (6 bases). There are 15 residues in the CDR3. Germline CDR1 and CDR2: SEHNR and FQNEAQ (reference sequence). The ends were cut back, 1 base at V and 3 bases at J, with 10 bases in the middle. CDR3: CASSLGQALGNTIYF. The CDR3 DNA sequence: TGTGCCAGCAGCTTAGGACAGGCACTTGGAAACACCATATATTTT.

This clone was counted once. The V gene is TRBV7-8, the J gene TRBJ2-1; D remains unclear. Per the germline V gene, CDR1 is SGHVS and CDR2 is FQNEAQ. The CDR3 contains 15 residues. Trimming left V 3 bases short and J 4 bases short, with 13 bases between. CDR3 DNA: TGTGCCAGCAGCTTCTCTCTGGAGTCTTACAATGAGCAGTTCTTC. Protein sequence: CASSFSLESYNEQFF.

In its sample, this clone was seen many times. The V gene is TRBV9, the J gene TRBJ2-3, with 10 positions matching TRBD2. The CDR3 is made up of 20 amino acids. The germline gives CDR1 SGDLS, CDR2 YYNGEE. The ends lost 0 bases at V and 2 bases at J; junction bases unmatched: 15. CDR3 in DNA: TGTGCCAGCAGCGTAGAGCCGTTCCACACTAGCGGGGAGGTCACAGATACGCAGTATTTT. This gives the protein CASSVEPFHTSGEVTDTQYF.

The CDR3 coding sequence is TGTGCCAGCAGCTTAGTGTTCGGGGTTATAGGGGAGACCCAGTACTTC. The encoded protein is CASSLVFGVIGETQYF. This sequence joins TRBV11-2 and TRBJ2-5, with D perhaps matching TRBD2 (5 bases). Trimming removed 1 base at V and 5 bases at J, with 17 bases between. The germline V gene has CDR1 SGHAT and CDR2 FQNNGV. CDR3 length equals 16 residues.

The chain carries TRBV7-8 and TRBJ2-5; 7 bases agree with TRBD1. V gave up 5 bases and J gave up 2 bases; unmatched junction bases: 5. In germline, CDR1 is SGHVS, CDR2 FQNEAQ. This CDR3 region has 14 residues. The chain's CDR3 is CASSNRDSQETQYF. The CDR3 region has the DNA TGTGCCAGCAGCAACCGGGACAGTCAAGAGACCCAGTACTTC.

This clone was counted between two and nine times. V is TRBV28 and J is TRBJ2-5, with D tentatively TRBD2 (5 bases). Germline CDR1 is MDHEN and CDR2 is SYDVKM. This CDR3 spans 14 amino acids. Trimming removed 6 bases from V and 2 bases from J, with 13 bases in between. The CDR3 DNA is TGTGCCAGCAGCTCCTGGACGGGGCAAGAGACCCAGTACTTC. Protein product: CASSSWTGQETQYF. The full variable domain, its missing parts supplied by reference TRBV28 and TRBJ2-5, is DVKVTQSSRYLVKRTGEKVFLECVQDMDHENMFWYRQDPGLGLRLIYFSYDVKMKEKGDIPEGYSVSREKKERFSLILESASTNQTSMYLCASSSWTGQETQYFGPGTRLLVL.

This sequence joins TRBV7-9 and TRBJ1-1; TRBD1 matches at 10 bases. Unmatched junction bases numbered 11, after V lost 5 bases and J lost 5 bases. The CDR3 is 16 amino acids. The germline V gene has CDR1 SEHNR and CDR2 FQNEAQ (reference sequence). This CDR3 is CASSARGQGMGTEAFF. DNA of the CDR3: TGTGCCAGCAGCGCTAGGGGACAGGGGATGGGGACTGAAGCTTTCTTT.

This clone appeared once. The V call is TRBV28, the J call TRBJ2-2, with D uncertain. The germline V and J ends were trimmed by 3 bases and 2 bases, with 7 bases remaining between them. The length of the CDR3 is 14 residues. Looked up from germline, CDR1 is MDHEN and CDR2 is SYDVKM. Here the CDR3 reads CASSLAQNTGELFF. CDR3 nucleotide sequence: TGTGCCAGCAGTTTGGCACAAAACACCGGGGAGCTGTTTTTT.

The rearrangement uses TRBV28 and TRBJ1-1; D is ambiguous. Germline V CDR1 and CDR2: MDHEN, SYDVKM. The CDR3 is 15 residues long. V was cut by 7 bases and J by 5 bases, with 20 bases left in between. The DNA for the CDR3 is TGTGCCAGCACCCGTTATGAGACTCCACCAACTGAAGCTTTCTTT. Translation: CASTRYETPPTEAFF. The full variable domain, with the rest looked up from reference TRBV28 and TRBJ1-1, is DVKVTQSSRYLVKRTGEKVFLECVQDMDHENMFWYRQDPGLGLRLIYFSYDVKMKEKGDIPEGYSVSREKKERFSLILESASTNQTSMYLCASTRYETPPTEAFFGQGTRLTVV.

This chain joins TRBV7-9 and TRBJ1-1; D is unclear. Deletions cut 6 bases from V and 4 bases from J, with 12 bases between. The CDR3 extends over 13 amino acids. Germline CDR1 is SEHNR and CDR2 is FQNEAQ (reference sequence). The CDR3 loop reads CASRLGGSTEAFF. CDR3 bases: TGTGCCAGCAGGCTTGGCGGTTCCACTGAAGCTTTCTTT.

This clone was recorded a few times. V and J are TRBV11-2 and TRBJ2-1; no reliable D call. From germline, CDR1 is SGHAT and CDR2 FQNNGV. V gave up 0 bases and J gave up 6 bases, with 9 bases separating them. CDR3 length: 14 residues. The DNA of the CDR3 is TGTGCCAGCAGCTTAGACACCTCGGTCAATGAGCAGTTCTTC. Its translation is CASSLDTSVNEQFF.

The chain recombines TRBV7-8 with TRBJ1-3; a weak D match, TRBD1 (5 bases). CDR1 SGHVS and CDR2 FQNEAQ come from the germline V gene. V lost 5 bases and J lost 0, with 11 bases in between. This CDR3 spans 15 amino acids. The CDR3 loop is CASSAGRSSGNTIYF. The CDR3 nucleotides read TGTGCCAGCAGCGCAGGGCGAAGCTCTGGAAACACCATATATTTT. The full variable domain, with the rest looked up from reference TRBV7-8 and TRBJ1-3, is GAGVSQSPRYKVAKRGQDVALRCDPISGHVSLFWYQQALGQGPEFLTYFQNEAQLDKSGLPSDRFFAERPEGSVSTLKIQRTQQEDSAVYLCASSAGRSSGNTIYFGEGSWLTVV.

The chain has TRBV27 and TRBJ1-2, with 8 bases fitting TRBD1. The CDR3 runs 16 residues. J gave up 4 bases and V 2 bases, and 9 bases lay outside the gene matches. CDR1 MNHEY and CDR2 SMNVEV come from the germline V gene (reference sequence). In DNA form, the CDR3 reads TGTGCCAGCAGTTTACAAGGGACAGGTAAAGCCTATGGCTACACCTTC. This sequence encodes CASSLQGTGKAYGYTF.

The chain combines TRBV2 with TRBJ2-3; D perhaps matches TRBD1 (5 bases). CDR3 length: 15 residues. Looked up from germline, CDR1 is SNHLY and CDR2 is FYNNEI. V lost 0 bases and J lost 4, with 11 bases in between. CDR3 protein: CASSEAGLGADTQYF. CDR3 DNA sequence: TGTGCCAGCAGTGAAGCGGGGCTAGGGGCAGATACGCAGTATTTT.

The V and J genes are TRBV6-2 or TRBV6-3 and TRBJ2-3; D not resolved. V was shortened by 2 bases and J by 2 bases, with 11 bases between the two germline ends. This CDR3 spans 15 amino acids. CDR1 MNHEY and CDR2 SVGEGT come from the germline V gene. The chain's CDR3 is CASSYEDSITDTQYF. The CDR3 region has the DNA TGTGCCAGCAGTTACGAAGATAGCATCACAGATACGCAGTATTTT.

The rearrangement links TRBV14 to TRBJ2-7, with D maybe TRBD1 (6 bases). Per germline, CDR1 SGHDN and CDR2 FVKESK. V gave up 4 bases and J gave up 7 bases, with 20 bases separating them. The CDR3 consists of 15 residues. CDR3 nucleotide sequence: TGTGCCAGCAGCCCCTTCACCCGATCCCAGGGGGAGCAGTACTTC. Amino acids: CASSPFTRSQGEQYF.